One sample yielded the 2 T cell receptor beta chains listed below, sequenced in a study of shared clonotypes between healthy human individuals. This table comes from immunoSEQ multiplex PCR, and its TCRdb copy is limited to in-frame clones, with some not included. This sample has over a million clones; around 82% occur once, and the top ten carry approximately 0.56%. Sequences were obtained from memory CD4+ T cells from PBMCs. Subset noted: CD45RA-negative fraction. The origin of the receptors is a man between 18 and 29 years old in good health. Some clones in this sample may be carry-over from other donors' samples.

This clone was found once. The chain combines TRBV6-5 with TRBJ1-1; 7 positions match TRBD1. This CDR3 has 13 residues. J lost 5 bases, V lost 6 bases, and 6 bases had no gene match. CDR1 and CDR2 (germline): MNHEY, SVGAGI. The CDR3 reads CASSQGVRTEAFF. The CDR3 DNA sequence: TGTGCCAGCAGCCAGGGGGTTAGGACTGAAGCTTTCTTT.

The CDR3 DNA is TGCGCCAGCAGCCAAGATTCGGGAGGAGGGAACACCATATATTTT. This translates into CASSQDSGGGNTIYF. The gene calls are TRBV4-3 and TRBJ1-3, with D unresolved. Between the trimmed V and J ends, which lost 0 bases and 7 bases, there was a span of 13 bases. CDR1 is LGHNA, CDR2 YSLEER, per germline. There are 15 residues in the CDR3.